Following are 7 T cell receptor beta chains from one sample sequenced in a study of cytomegalovirus exposure and HLA in healthy donors. The PCR employed 60 Vbeta primers together with 13 Jbeta primers. Here immunoSEQ multiplex PCR was the method, and the copy in TCRdb shows in-frame clones only, minus some. The sample has some 120,000 clones, about 15% seen once. Source material: PBMCs. These TCRs come from a female donor in good health and CMV-seropositive.

There are a few counts of this clone. This chain uses TRBV18 with TRBJ1-2, with D possibly matching TRBD1 (6 bases). The CDR3 is 13 residues long. The germline V gene encodes CDR1 KGHSH and CDR2 LQKENI. The ends were cut back, 4 bases at V and 2 bases at J, with 8 bases in the middle. Here the CDR3 DNA reads TGTGCCAGCTCACAACAGGGAAACTATGGCTACACCTTC. Its protein product is CASSQQGNYGYTF.

V gene TRBV15 combines with J gene TRBJ2-5; D ambiguous. The CDR3 loop spans 15 amino acids. Trimming took 0 bases from V and 1 from J, leaving 9 bases between them. Germline values: CDR1 LNHNV, CDR2 YYDKDF (reference sequence). The CDR3 bases are TGTGCCACCAGCAGAGATTTCTACAGCCAAGAGACCCAGTACTTC. Amino acids: CATSRDFYSQETQYF.

V and J are TRBV30 and TRBJ1-2; D is ambiguous. Germline CDR1 and CDR2: GTSNPN and SVGIG (reference sequence). The CDR3 consists of 11 residues. Deletions cut 6 bases from V and 14 bases from J, with 19 bases between. DNA of the CDR3: TGTGCCTGTGGAGGGATGATGAGTAATACCTTC. Translating it yields CACGGMMSNTF.

The chain combines TRBV5-1 with TRBJ2-7; no clear D gene. The CDR3 has 15 amino acids. The V end was cut by 3 bases, the J end by 2 bases, with 15 bases between. Germline V lookup: CDR1 SGHRS, CDR2 YFSETQ. The CDR3 sequence is CASSSSHDTPYEQYF. In DNA, the CDR3 is TGCGCCAGCAGCTCCTCCCATGACACACCCTACGAGCAGTACTTC. The complete variable domain, with remaining parts taken from reference TRBV5-1 and TRBJ2-7, reads KAGVTQTPRYLIKTRGQQVTLSCSPISGHRSVSWYQQTPGQGLQFLFEYFSETQRNKGNFPGRFSGRQFSNSRSEMNVSTLELGDSALYLCASSSSHDTPYEQYFGPGTRLTVT.

A few counts support this clone. The chain recombines TRBV5-1 with TRBJ2-7; TRBD2 matches 7 bases. Germline assignment: CDR1 SGHRS and CDR2 YFSETQ. The junction had 14 bases not matched to a gene; V was cut back by 0 bases and J by 2 bases. The CDR3 loop spans 18 amino acids. CDR3 in DNA: TGCGCCAGCAGCTTGGCTGAGCGGGGCGGGACCTACACCTACGAGCAGTACTTC. Translation: CASSLAERGGTYTYEQYF. Together with reference TRBV5-1 and TRBJ2-7, the CDR3 gives the full variable domain: KAGVTQTPRYLIKTRGQQVTLSCSPISGHRSVSWYQQTPGQGLQFLFEYFSETQRNKGNFPGRFSGRQFSNSRSEMNVSTLELGDSALYLCASSLAERGGTYTYEQYFGPGTRLTVT.

This clone was counted between two and nine times. The chain has TRBV4-3 and TRBJ2-3; a weak D match, TRBD1 (5 bases). The ends were cut back, 1 base at V and 4 bases at J, with 18 bases in the middle. The V gene's germline CDR1 is LGHNA and CDR2 YSLEER. This CDR3 is 17 amino acids long. The CDR3 loop is CASSQGSRALDPDTQYF. CDR3 nucleotide sequence: TGCGCCAGCAGCCAAGGGAGCAGGGCACTTGACCCAGATACGCAGTATTTT.

This clone was counted between two and nine times. The CDR3 region is CASSHNVVASYEQYF. The CDR3 nucleotides read TGTGCCAGCAGCCACAATGTCGTCGCTAGCTACGAGCAGTACTTC. This chain links TRBV4-2 with TRBJ2-7; D ambiguous. CDR3 size: 15 residues. V lost 3 bases and J 3 bases, leaving 15 bases between the germline ends. The germline V gene encodes CDR1 LGHNA and CDR2 YNFKEQ.